This T cell receptor (beta chain) was profiled in a study of control samples from healthy donors and cancer patients. From germline, CDR1 is MNHNS and CDR2 SASEGT. This CDR3 is built from 19 residues. V shed 3 bases and J 1 base; nucleotides not matched to a gene: 12. Sequencing was performed with immunoSEQ multiplex PCR; in TCRdb, only in-frame clones are kept and a portion is missing. The sample gives around 150,000 clones, under 96% of which show up once; approximately 0.97% is in the top ten. The chain carries TRBV6-1 and TRBJ2-2, with 9 bases fitting TRBD2. Material for sequencing was blood. This clonotype originated in a woman in her twenties or thirties in good health. CDR3 sequence: CASSDRPPGAGGNTGELFF. The CDR3, as DNA: TGTGCCAGCAGTGACCGCCCCCCTGGAGCGGGAGGGAACACCGGGGAGCTGTTTTTT.